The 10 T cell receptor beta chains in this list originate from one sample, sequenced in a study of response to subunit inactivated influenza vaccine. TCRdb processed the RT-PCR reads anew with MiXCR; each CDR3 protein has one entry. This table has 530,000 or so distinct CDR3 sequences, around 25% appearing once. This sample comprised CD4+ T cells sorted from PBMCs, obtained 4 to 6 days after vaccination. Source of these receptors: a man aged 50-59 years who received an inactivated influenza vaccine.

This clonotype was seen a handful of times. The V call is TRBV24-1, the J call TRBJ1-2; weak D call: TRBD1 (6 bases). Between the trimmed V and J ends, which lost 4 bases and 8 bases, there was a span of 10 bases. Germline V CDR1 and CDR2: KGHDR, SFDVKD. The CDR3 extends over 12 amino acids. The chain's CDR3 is CATSEGATGYTF. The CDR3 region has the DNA TGTGCCACCAGTGAGGGGGCGACCGGCTACACCTTC.

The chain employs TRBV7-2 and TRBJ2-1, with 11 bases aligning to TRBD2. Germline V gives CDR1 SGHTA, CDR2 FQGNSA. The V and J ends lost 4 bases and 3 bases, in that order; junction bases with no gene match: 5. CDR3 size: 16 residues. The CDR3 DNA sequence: TGTGCCAGCAGCTCCATAGCGGGAGGGGGCTACAATGAGCAGTTCTTC. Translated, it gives CASSSIAGGGYNEQFF.

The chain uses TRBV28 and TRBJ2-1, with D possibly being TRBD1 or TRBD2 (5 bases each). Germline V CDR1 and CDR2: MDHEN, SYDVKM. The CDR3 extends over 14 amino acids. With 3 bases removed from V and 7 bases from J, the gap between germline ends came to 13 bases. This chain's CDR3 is CASSFGGPVNEQFF. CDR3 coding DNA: TGTGCCAGCAGTTTTGGGGGACCAGTGAATGAGCAGTTCTTC.

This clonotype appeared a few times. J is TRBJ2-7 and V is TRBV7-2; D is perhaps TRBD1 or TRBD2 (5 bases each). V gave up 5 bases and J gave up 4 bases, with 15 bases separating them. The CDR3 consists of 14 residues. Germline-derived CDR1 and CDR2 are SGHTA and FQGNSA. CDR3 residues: CASSVSGATYEQYF. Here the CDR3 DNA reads TGTGCCAGCAGCGTTTCCGGGGCTACATACGAGCAGTACTTC.

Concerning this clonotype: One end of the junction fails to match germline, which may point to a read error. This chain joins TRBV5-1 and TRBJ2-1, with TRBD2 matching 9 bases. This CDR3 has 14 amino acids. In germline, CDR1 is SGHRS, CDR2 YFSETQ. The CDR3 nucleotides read TGCGCCAGCAGCACGACTAGCGGACAGAATGTGCAGTTCTTC. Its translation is CASSTTSGQNVQFF.

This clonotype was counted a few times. The CDR3 loop is CASSPTGEYGYTF. The CDR3 bases are TGCGCCAGCAGCCCTACAGGGGAGTATGGCTACACCTTC. The V call is TRBV5-1, the J call TRBJ1-2; 7 nucleotides line up with TRBD1. V dropped 4 bases and J dropped 5; count of bases not matched to a gene: 5. Per the germline V gene, CDR1 is SGHRS and CDR2 is YFSETQ. The CDR3 has 13 residues.

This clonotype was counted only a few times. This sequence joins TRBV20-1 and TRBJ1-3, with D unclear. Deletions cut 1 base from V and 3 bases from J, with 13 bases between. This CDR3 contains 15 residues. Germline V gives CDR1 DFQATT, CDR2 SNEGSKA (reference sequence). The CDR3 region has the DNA TGCAGTGCTAGAGTCGCCGGTCTAGATGGAAACACCATATATTTT. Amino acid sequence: CSARVAGLDGNTIYF.

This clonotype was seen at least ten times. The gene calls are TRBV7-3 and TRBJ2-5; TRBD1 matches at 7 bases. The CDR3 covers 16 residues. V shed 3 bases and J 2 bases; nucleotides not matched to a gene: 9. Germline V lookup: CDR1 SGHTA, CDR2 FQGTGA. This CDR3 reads CASSLMGQNIQETQYF. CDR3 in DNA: TGTGCCAGCAGCTTGATGGGACAGAACATACAAGAGACCCAGTACTTC.

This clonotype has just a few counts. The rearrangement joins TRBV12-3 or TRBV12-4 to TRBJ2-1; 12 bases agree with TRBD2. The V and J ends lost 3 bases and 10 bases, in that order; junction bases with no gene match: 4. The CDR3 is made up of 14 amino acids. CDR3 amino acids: CASSLTSGGPEQFF. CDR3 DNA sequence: TGTGCCAGCAGTTTGACTAGCGGGGGACCAGAGCAGTTCTTC.

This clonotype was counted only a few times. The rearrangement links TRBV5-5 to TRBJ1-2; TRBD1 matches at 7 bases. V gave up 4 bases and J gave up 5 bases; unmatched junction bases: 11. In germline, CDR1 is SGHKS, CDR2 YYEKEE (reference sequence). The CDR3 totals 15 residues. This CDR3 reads CASSPRTGIPYGYTF. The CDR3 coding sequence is TGTGCCAGCAGCCCAAGGACAGGAATACCTTATGGCTACACCTTC.